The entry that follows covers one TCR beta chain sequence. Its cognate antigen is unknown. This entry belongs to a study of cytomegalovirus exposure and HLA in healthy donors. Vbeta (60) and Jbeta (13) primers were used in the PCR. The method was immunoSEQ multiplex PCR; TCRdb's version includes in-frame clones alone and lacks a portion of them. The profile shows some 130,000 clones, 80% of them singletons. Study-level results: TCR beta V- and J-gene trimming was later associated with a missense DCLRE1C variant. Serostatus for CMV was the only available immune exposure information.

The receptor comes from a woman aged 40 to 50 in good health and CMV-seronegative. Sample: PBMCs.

CDR3 amino acids: CASSSAANTGELFF. In DNA, the CDR3 is TGCGCCAGCAGCTCAGCGGCGAACACCGGGGAGCTGTTTTTT. This chain links TRBV5-1 with TRBJ2-2; maybe TRBD2 (5 bases). The CDR3 length is 14 residues. Germline loops: CDR1 SGHRS, CDR2 YFSETQ. The V end was cut by 3 bases, the J end by 0 bases, with 6 bases between.